The clone carrying this T cell receptor (beta chain) was observed a handful of times. The data were obtained in a study of T-cell reconstitution after alpha-beta-depleted transplantation in children. Researchers prepared the TCRbeta library using unique molecular identifiers, the study reports. MiXCR was run by TCRdb on the PCR reads, yielding one entry per CDR3 protein. The sample comprises just over 350,000 distinct CDR3 sequences, more than 10% of which are singletons, and roughly 4.5% rests with the top ten. This CDR3 has 16 residues. Per the germline V gene, CDR1 is SGHTA and CDR2 is FQGNSA. Trimming pared 6 bases from V and 0 bases from J, leaving 12 bases between.

The sequencing used PBMCs, collected from the stem cell graft. The gene calls are TRBV7-2 and TRBJ1-6, with a possible D match to TRBD1 (5 bases). This TCR was recovered from a human donor who donated a stem cell graft to a child with Fanconi anemia. The CDR3 region is CASRQQASSYNSPLHF. The DNA for the CDR3 is TGTGCCAGCAGGCAACAGGCTAGCTCCTATAATTCACCCCTCCACTTT.